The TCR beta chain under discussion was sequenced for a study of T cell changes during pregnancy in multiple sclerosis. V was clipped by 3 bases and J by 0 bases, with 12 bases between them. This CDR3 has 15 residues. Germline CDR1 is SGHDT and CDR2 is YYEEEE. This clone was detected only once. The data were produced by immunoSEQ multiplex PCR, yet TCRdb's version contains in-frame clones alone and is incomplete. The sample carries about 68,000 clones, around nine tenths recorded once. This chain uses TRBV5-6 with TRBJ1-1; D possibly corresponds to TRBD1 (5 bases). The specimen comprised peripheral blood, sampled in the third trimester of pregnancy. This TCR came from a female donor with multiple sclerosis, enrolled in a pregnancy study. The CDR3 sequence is CASSSLTVLNTEAFF. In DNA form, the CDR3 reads TGTGCCAGCAGCTCCCTGACAGTTCTGAACACTGAAGCTTTCTTT.